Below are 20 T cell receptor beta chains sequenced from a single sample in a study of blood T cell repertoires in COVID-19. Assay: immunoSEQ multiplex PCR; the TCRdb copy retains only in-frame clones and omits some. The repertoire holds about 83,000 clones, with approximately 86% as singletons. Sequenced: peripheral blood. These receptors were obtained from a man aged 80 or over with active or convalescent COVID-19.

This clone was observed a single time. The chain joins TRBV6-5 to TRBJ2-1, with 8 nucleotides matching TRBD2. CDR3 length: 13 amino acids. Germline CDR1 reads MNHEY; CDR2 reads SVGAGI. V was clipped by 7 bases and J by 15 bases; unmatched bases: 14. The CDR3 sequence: CASTTSGSVISFF. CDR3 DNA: TGTGCCAGCACCACCAGCGGGAGTGTCATCTCGTTCTTC.

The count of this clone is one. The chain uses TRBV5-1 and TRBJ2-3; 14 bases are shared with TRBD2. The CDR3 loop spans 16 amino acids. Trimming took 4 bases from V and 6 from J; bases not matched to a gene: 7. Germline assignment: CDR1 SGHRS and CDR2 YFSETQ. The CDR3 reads CASSLRTSGGFDTQYF. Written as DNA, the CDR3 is TGCGCCAGCAGCCTCAGGACTAGCGGGGGGTTTGATACGCAGTATTTT.

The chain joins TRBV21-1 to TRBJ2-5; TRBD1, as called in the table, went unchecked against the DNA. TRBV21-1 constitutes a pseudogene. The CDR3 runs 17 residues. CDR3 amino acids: CASRFLGAGLNQETQYF. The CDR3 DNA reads TGTGCCAGCAGGTTTCTTGGGGCAGGGCTTAACCAAGAGACCCAGTACTTC.

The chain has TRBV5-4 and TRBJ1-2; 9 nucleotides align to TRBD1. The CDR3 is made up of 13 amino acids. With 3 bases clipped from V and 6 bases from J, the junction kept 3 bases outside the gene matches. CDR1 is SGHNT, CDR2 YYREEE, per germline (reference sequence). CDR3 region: CASSSTGGHGYTF. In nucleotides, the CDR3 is TGTGCCAGCAGCTCCACAGGGGGCCATGGCTACACCTTC.

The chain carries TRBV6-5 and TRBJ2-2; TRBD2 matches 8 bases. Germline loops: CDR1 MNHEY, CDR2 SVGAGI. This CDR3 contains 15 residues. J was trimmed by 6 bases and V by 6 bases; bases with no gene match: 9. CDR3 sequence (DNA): TGTGCCAGCAGCTCGGGACTAGTCTCGTCCGGGGAGCTGTTTTTT. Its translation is CASSSGLVSSGELFF.

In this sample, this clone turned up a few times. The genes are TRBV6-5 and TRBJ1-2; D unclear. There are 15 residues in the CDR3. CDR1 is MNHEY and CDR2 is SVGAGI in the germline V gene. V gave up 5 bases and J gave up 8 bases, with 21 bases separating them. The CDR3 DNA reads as TGTGCCAGCAGTCGCGAGGAAGGGCGGGAAAAGGGCTACACCTTC. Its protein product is CASSREEGREKGYTF.

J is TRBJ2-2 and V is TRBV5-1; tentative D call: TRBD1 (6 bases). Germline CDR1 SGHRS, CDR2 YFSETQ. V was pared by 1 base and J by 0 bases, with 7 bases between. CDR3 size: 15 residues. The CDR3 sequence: CASSLQGPNTGELFF. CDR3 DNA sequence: TGCGCCAGCAGCTTGCAGGGGCCGAACACCGGGGAGCTGTTTTTT.

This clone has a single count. CDR3 nucleotide sequence: TGTGCCAGCTGCGGGGACAGGGGGCCCCGGAATCAGCCCCAGCATTTT. It encodes CASCGDRGPRNQPQHF. J is TRBJ1-5 and V is TRBV28; 12 bases are a match to TRBD1. Germline values: CDR1 MDHEN, CDR2 SYDVKM. J lost 4 bases, V lost 8 bases, and 9 bases had no gene match. CDR3 length equals 16 residues.

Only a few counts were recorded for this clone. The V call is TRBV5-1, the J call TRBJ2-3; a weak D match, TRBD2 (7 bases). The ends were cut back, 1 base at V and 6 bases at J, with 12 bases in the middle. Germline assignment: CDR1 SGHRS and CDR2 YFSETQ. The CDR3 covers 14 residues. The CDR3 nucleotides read TGCGCCAGCAGCTTGAACGGGGGGCGCGATACGCAGTATTTT. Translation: CASSLNGGRDTQYF.

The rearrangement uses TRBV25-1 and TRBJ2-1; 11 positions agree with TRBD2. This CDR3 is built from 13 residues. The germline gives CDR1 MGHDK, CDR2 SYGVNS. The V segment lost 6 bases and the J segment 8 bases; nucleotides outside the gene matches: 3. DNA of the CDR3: TGTGCCAGCAGACTAGCGGGAGCCGATGAGCAGTTCTTC. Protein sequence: CASRLAGADEQFF.

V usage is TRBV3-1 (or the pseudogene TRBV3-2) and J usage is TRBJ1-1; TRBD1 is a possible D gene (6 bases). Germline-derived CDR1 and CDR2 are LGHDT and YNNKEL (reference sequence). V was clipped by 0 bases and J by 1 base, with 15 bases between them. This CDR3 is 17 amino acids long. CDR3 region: CASSQEIARGTNTEAFF. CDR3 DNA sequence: TGTGCCAGCAGCCAAGAGATCGCCAGGGGAACGAACACTGAAGCTTTCTTT.

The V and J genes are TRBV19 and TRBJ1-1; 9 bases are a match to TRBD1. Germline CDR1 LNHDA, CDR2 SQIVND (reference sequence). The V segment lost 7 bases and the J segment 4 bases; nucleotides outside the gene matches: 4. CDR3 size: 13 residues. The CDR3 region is CASTQGASTEAFF. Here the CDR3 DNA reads TGTGCCAGTACACAGGGGGCTTCCACTGAAGCTTTCTTT.

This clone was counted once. CDR3 bases: TGTGCCACCAGTATCGGGACAGGGGCCGATGGCGAGCTGTTTTTT. Amino acids: CATSIGTGADGELFF. The rearrangement uses TRBV24-1 and TRBJ2-2; 10 bases agree with TRBD1. CDR1 and CDR2 from the germline V gene are KGHDR and SFDVKD. This CDR3 has 15 residues. Unmatched junction bases numbered 11, after V lost 6 bases and J lost 11 bases.

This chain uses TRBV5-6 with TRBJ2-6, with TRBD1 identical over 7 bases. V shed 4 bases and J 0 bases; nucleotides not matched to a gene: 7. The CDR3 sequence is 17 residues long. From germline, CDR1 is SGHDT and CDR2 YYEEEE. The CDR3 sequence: CASSTTGYPSGANVLTF. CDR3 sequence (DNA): TGTGCCAGCAGCACGACAGGGTACCCCTCTGGGGCCAACGTCCTGACTTTC. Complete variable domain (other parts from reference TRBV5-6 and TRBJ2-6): DAGVTQSPTHLIKTRGQQVTLRCSPKSGHDTVSWYQQALGQGPQFIFQYYEEEERQRGNFPDRFSGHQFPNYSSELNVNALLLGDSALYLCASSTTGYPSGANVLTFGAGSRLTVL.

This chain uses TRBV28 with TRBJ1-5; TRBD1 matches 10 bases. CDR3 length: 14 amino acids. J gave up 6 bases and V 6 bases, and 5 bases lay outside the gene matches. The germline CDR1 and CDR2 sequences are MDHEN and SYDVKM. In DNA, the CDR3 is TGTGCCAGCAGGGGGACAGGGGAGAGTCAGCCCCAGCATTTT. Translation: CASRGTGESQPQHF.

CDR3 amino acids: CASSPSAGAPLHF. CDR3 coding DNA: TGTGCCAGCTCACCCTCGGCCGGGGCACCCCTCCACTTT. V and J are TRBV18 and TRBJ1-6; the D is unclear. V was trimmed by 3 bases and J by 11 bases, leaving 11 bases between them. Germline CDR1 and CDR2: KGHSH and LQKENI. The CDR3 is 13 amino acids.

The CDR3 sequence is CSGGAGGAGGYTF. In DNA form, the CDR3 reads TGCAGCGGCGGAGCGGGGGGCGCGGGAGGCTACACCTTC. The chain carries TRBV29-1 and TRBJ1-2; a possible D gene is TRBD1 (6 bases). CDR1 is SQVTM and CDR2 is ANQGSEA in the germline V gene. The ends were cut back, 7 bases at V and 8 bases at J, with 20 bases in the middle. The CDR3 has 13 amino acids.

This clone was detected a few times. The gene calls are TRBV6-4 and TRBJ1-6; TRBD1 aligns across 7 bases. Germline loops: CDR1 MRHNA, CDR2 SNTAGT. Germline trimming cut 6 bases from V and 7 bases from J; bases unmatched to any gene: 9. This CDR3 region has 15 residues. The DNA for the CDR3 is TGTGCCAGCAGCCGGGACAGTACGTGGAATTCACCCCTCCACTTT. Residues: CASSRDSTWNSPLHF.

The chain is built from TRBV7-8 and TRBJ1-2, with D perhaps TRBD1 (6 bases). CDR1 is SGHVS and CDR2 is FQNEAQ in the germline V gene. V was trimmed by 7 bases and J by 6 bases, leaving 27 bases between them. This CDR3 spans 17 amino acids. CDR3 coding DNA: TGTGCCAGCAACAGGGAAGGTTTCCGCCCACAGGTTCATGGCTACACCTTC. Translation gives CASNREGFRPQVHGYTF.

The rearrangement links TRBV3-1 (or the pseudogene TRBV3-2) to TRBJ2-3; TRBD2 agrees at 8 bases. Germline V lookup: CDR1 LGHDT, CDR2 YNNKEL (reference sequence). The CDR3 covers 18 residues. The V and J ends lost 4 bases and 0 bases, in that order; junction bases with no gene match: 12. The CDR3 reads CASSPKLGTRRSTDTQYF. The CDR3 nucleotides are TGTGCCAGCAGCCCCAAGTTGGGGACTAGGAGAAGCACAGATACGCAGTATTTT.